Shown below are 30 T cell receptor beta chains from a single sample sequenced in a study of blood T cell repertoires in COVID-19. Sequencing used immunoSEQ multiplex PCR; TCRdb keeps in-frame clones, though not all of them. Here the sample spans more than 95,000 clones, approximately 90% being singletons. Sequences were obtained from peripheral blood. All receptors derive from a human donor with active COVID-19. The donor label of this sample is uncertain.

The chain joins TRBV27 to TRBJ2-3, with 9 bases matching TRBD2. Germline trimming cut 4 bases from V and 2 bases from J; bases unmatched to any gene: 7. Germline V gene sequence: CDR1 MNHEY, CDR2 SMNVEV (reference sequence). The CDR3 length is 16 residues. In nucleotides, the CDR3 is TGTGCCAGCAGTTCCTCCCCTAGCGGGATCACAGATACGCAGTATTTT. Protein product: CASSSSPSGITDTQYF.

V and J are TRBV2 and TRBJ1-2; the D gene is possibly TRBD1 (6 bases). The CDR3 has 13 residues. Germline CDR1 is SNHLY and CDR2 is FYNNEI. The V end was cut by 6 bases, the J end by 5 bases, with 13 bases between. The CDR3 DNA sequence: TGTGCCAGCAGCCGGACAGCCAATTATGGCTACACCTTC. It translates to CASSRTANYGYTF.

V gene TRBV7-6 combines with J gene TRBJ2-2; possibly TRBD1 for D (6 bases). The CDR3 spans 13 residues. V lost 5 bases and J lost 8, with 12 bases in between. CDR1 is SGHVS, CDR2 FNYEAQ, per germline. This chain's CDR3 is CASSIQGSGELFF. The DNA of the CDR3 is TGTGCCAGCAGCATTCAGGGGTCTGGGGAGCTGTTTTTT.

The genes are TRBV2 and TRBJ2-3, with 8 nucleotides matching TRBD2. The J segment lost 2 bases and the V segment lost 2 bases, leaving 3 bases of the junction unmatched. The CDR3 consists of 15 residues. The V gene's germline CDR1 is SNHLY and CDR2 FYNNEI. This CDR3 is CASSESGGHTDTQYF. The CDR3 coding sequence is TGTGCCAGCAGTGAATCGGGGGGGCACACAGATACGCAGTATTTT.

The gene calls are TRBV14 and TRBJ2-1; D gene uncertain. CDR1 is SGHDN, CDR2 FVKESK, per germline. The CDR3 extends over 12 amino acids. V was cut by 1 base and J by 11 bases, with 9 bases left in between. Here the CDR3 DNA reads TGTGCCAGCAGCCAAGTCCCAGCGAAGCAGTTCTTC. Its protein is CASSQVPAKQFF.

The chain links TRBV27 to TRBJ2-7, with D possibly being TRBD1 (5 bases). The CDR3 loop spans 13 amino acids. V dropped 0 bases and J dropped 6 bases, with 9 bases sitting between them. The germline V gene has CDR1 MNHEY and CDR2 SMNVEV (reference sequence). This CDR3 reads CASSLSRQSEQYF. The CDR3 DNA follows: TGTGCCAGCAGTTTATCGCGACAGTCCGAGCAGTACTTC.

The V gene is TRBV7-7, the J gene TRBJ2-3; TRBD2 agrees at 8 bases. The V gene's germline CDR1 is SSHAT and CDR2 FNYEAQ (reference sequence). V dropped 2 bases and J dropped 4; count of bases not matched to a gene: 2. This CDR3 region has 14 residues. The DNA of the CDR3 is TGTGCCAGCAGCTTAACGGGGGGGTCAGATACGCAGTATTTT. Its protein is CASSLTGGSDTQYF.

This chain joins TRBV4-2 and TRBJ2-3; 12 bases are shared with TRBD2. The CDR3 runs to 16 residues. J lost 6 bases, V lost 3 bases, and 7 bases had no gene match. Germline values: CDR1 LGHNA, CDR2 YNFKEQ. CDR3 sequence: CASSHASGGAGDTQYF. The CDR3 DNA reads as TGTGCCAGCAGCCATGCTAGCGGGGGGGCCGGGGATACGCAGTATTTT.

Written as DNA, the CDR3 is TGTGCCAGCAGCTTATACACGGGACTAGCGGGGTCCGGGGGCAATGAGCAGTTCTTC. This codes for CASSLYTGLAGSGGNEQFF. This chain uses TRBV7-6 with TRBJ2-1, with 13 bases fitting TRBD2. CDR1 and CDR2 (germline): SGHVS, FNYEAQ. With 2 bases clipped from V and 6 bases from J, the junction kept 13 bases outside the gene matches. CDR3 length equals 19 residues. The whole variable domain, remainder taken from reference TRBV7-6 and TRBJ2-1, is GAGVSQSPRYKVTKRGQDVALRCDPISGHVSLYWYRQALGQGPEFLTYFNYEAQQDKSGLPNDRFSAERPEGSISTLTIQRTEQRDSAMYRCASSLYTGLAGSGGNEQFFGPGTRLTVL.

The rearrangement joins TRBV27 to TRBJ1-5; tentative D call: TRBD1 (6 bases). The germline gives CDR1 MNHEY, CDR2 SMNVEV (reference sequence). Trimming left V 2 bases short and J 3 bases short, with 11 bases between. There are 15 residues in the CDR3. CDR3 DNA sequence: TGTGCCAGCAGTTTAAGGGGACAAGTCAATCAGCCCCAGCATTTT. Translation gives CASSLRGQVNQPQHF.

In this sample, this clone turned up once. V is TRBV5-1 and J is TRBJ2-1; 15 nucleotides align to TRBD2. CDR1 is SGHRS and CDR2 is YFSETQ in the germline V gene. CDR3 length equals 16 residues. Trimming cost V 0 bases and J 8 bases; bases outside gene matches: 3. CDR3 coding DNA: TGCGCCAGCAGCTTGGCTGGGACTAGCGGGGGGCATGAGCAGTTCTTC. Translating gives CASSLAGTSGGHEQFF.

The V call is TRBV9, the J call TRBJ1-5; the D is unclear. CDR3 size: 13 residues. The germline CDR1 and CDR2 sequences are SGDLS and YYNGEE. The V end was cut by 0 bases, the J end by 7 bases, with 8 bases between. The CDR3 DNA follows: TGTGCCAGCAGCGTAGTAGAGGGCCAGCCCCAGCATTTT. This sequence encodes CASSVVEGQPQHF.

This chain links TRBV11-2 with TRBJ2-5; D gene ambiguous. The CDR3 is made up of 17 amino acids. Trimming left V 1 base short and J 5 bases short, with 20 bases between. Germline values: CDR1 SGHAT, CDR2 FQNNGV. The DNA of the CDR3 is TGTGCCAGCAGCTTAGCGGCACCCGGCACCATCGGGGAGACCCAGTACTTC. It encodes CASSLAAPGTIGETQYF. Using reference TRBV11-2 and TRBJ2-5 for the parts outside the CDR3, the full variable domain is EAGVAQSPRYKIIEKRQSVAFWCNPISGHATLYWYQQILGQGPKLLIQFQNNGVVDDSQLPKDRFSAERLKGVDSTLKIQPAKLEDSAVYLCASSLAAPGTIGETQYFGPGTRLLVL.

The genes are TRBV6-2 or TRBV6-3 and TRBJ1-1; a weak D match, TRBD1 (5 bases). Trimming left V 2 bases short and J 0 bases short, with 16 bases between. CDR1 is MNHEY, CDR2 SVGEGT, per germline. The CDR3 totals 17 residues. Here the CDR3 reads CASSYQSGQGMNTEAFF. The CDR3 nucleotides are TGTGCCAGCAGTTACCAGTCGGGCCAGGGCATGAACACTGAAGCTTTCTTT.

This chain connects TRBV6-2 or TRBV6-3 to TRBJ1-1; the D is unclear. Looked up from germline, CDR1 is MNHEY and CDR2 is SVGEGT. The V gene lost 5 bases and the J gene lost 2 bases, with 9 bases spanning the gap. This CDR3 is 13 amino acids long. The CDR3 region is CASSPYSNTEAFF. CDR3 coding DNA: TGTGCCAGCAGTCCCTATTCCAACACTGAAGCTTTCTTT.

V usage is TRBV2 and J usage is TRBJ2-1, with D tentatively TRBD2 (5 bases). The CDR3 runs 15 residues. Trimming pared 1 base from V and 9 bases from J, leaving 16 bases between. CDR1 SNHLY and CDR2 FYNNEI come from the germline V gene. DNA of the CDR3: TGTGCCAGCAGTGAAGTAAATGCTATGAGCGGTGAGCAGTTCTTC. It is translated as CASSEVNAMSGEQFF.

The chain carries TRBV7-2 and TRBJ1-1, with D hard to call. The CDR3 is 16 residues long. From germline, CDR1 is SGHTA and CDR2 FQGNSA. V shed 5 bases and J shed 0 bases, with 16 bases lying between them. The CDR3 loop is CASSPRPGELNTEAFF. The CDR3 DNA follows: TGTGCCAGCAGCCCACGTCCTGGGGAGTTGAACACTGAAGCTTTCTTT.

The rearrangement joins TRBV6-2 or TRBV6-3 to TRBJ2-1; a weak D match, TRBD1 (6 bases). Germline V gene data show CDR1 as MNHEY and CDR2 as SVGEGT. V was shortened by 4 bases and J by 7 bases, with 23 bases between the two germline ends. The CDR3 runs to 17 residues. CDR3 in amino acids: CASSLYTSGESKNEQFF. The DNA for the CDR3 is TGTGCCAGCAGTTTATATACCTCAGGGGAATCCAAGAATGAGCAGTTCTTC.

The chain couples TRBV6-6 to TRBJ2-3; 7 positions agree with TRBD2. The CDR3 is made up of 12 amino acids. Germline values: CDR1 MNHNY, CDR2 SVGAGI (reference sequence). After removal of 7 bases from V and 8 bases from J, the junction contained 6 bases not matched to a gene. The CDR3 protein is CASIFGGGTQYF. CDR3 coding DNA: TGTGCCAGCATTTTTGGGGGGGGTACGCAGTATTTT.

V is TRBV6-5 and J is TRBJ2-1; 7 nucleotides line up with TRBD1. CDR1 is MNHEY and CDR2 is SVGAGI in the germline V gene. With V trimmed by 5 bases and J by 8 bases, 12 bases remained unmatched. The CDR3 has 15 amino acids. The CDR3 loop is CASSQTRQGSYEQFF. The CDR3 DNA follows: TGTGCCAGCAGTCAGACCCGACAGGGTTCATATGAGCAGTTCTTC.

V is TRBV11-2 and J is TRBJ2-5, with D tentatively TRBD1 (7 bases). V was shortened by 5 bases and J by 4 bases, with 14 bases between the two germline ends. CDR1 is SGHAT and CDR2 is FQNNGV in the germline V gene. The CDR3 runs to 14 residues. The CDR3 loop reads CASSPYQGGETQYF. CDR3 coding DNA: TGTGCCAGCAGCCCATATCAGGGGGGAGAGACCCAGTACTTC.

The chain is built from TRBV18 and TRBJ1-4; D possibly corresponds to TRBD1 (6 bases). Trimming cost V 3 bases and J 8 bases, with 13 bases left between them. In germline, CDR1 is KGHSH, CDR2 LQKENI. The CDR3 spans 14 residues. This CDR3 is CASSPDRIDEKLFF. CDR3 nucleotides: TGTGCCAGCTCACCCGACAGGATTGACGAAAAACTGTTTTTT.

This clone appeared a few times. The rearrangement uses TRBV28 and TRBJ1-5; D might be TRBD1 (6 bases). The V gene lost 0 bases and the J gene lost 3 bases, with 12 bases spanning the gap. The length of the CDR3 is 16 residues. Germline values: CDR1 MDHEN, CDR2 SYDVKM. The CDR3 spells CASSLWGASTNQPQHF. CDR3 in DNA: TGTGCCAGCAGTTTATGGGGGGCTAGTACCAATCAGCCCCAGCATTTT.

This rearrangement joins TRBV5-1 to TRBJ2-7; D remains ambiguous. The ends were cut back, 0 bases at V and 1 base at J, with 5 bases in the middle. The V gene's germline CDR1 is SGHRS and CDR2 YFSETQ. This CDR3 has 13 amino acids. Here the CDR3 DNA reads TGCGCCAGCAGCTTGGCCACATCCTACGAGCAGTACTTC. It encodes CASSLATSYEQYF.

This rearrangement joins TRBV19 to TRBJ2-6, with 7 bases lining up with TRBD1. V lost 6 bases and J lost 0; bases outside the gene matches: 20. The CDR3 loop spans 21 amino acids. The germline CDR1 and CDR2 sequences are LNHDA and SQIVND (reference sequence). The CDR3 reads CASSVPSQGQTLRSGANVLTF. CDR3 nucleotide sequence: TGTGCCAGTAGCGTACCCTCTCAGGGACAGACTCTCCGCTCTGGGGCCAACGTCCTGACTTTC.

The chain joins TRBV5-5 to TRBJ2-2, with TRBD2 matching over 11 bases. Germline loops: CDR1 SGHKS, CDR2 YYEKEE (reference sequence). Trimming at V came to 2 bases and at J to 6 bases, leaving 12 bases not matched to a gene. The CDR3 is made up of 18 amino acids. The CDR3, as DNA: TGTGCCAGCAGCTTAGACATCCGGACTAGCGGGTTCTCCGGGGAGCTGTTTTTT. Translation: CASSLDIRTSGFSGELFF. Filled out from reference TRBV5-5 and TRBJ2-2, the complete variable domain reads DAGVTQSPTHLIKTRGQQVTLRCSPISGHKSVSWYQQVLGQGPQFIFQYYEKEERGRGNFPDRFSARQFPNYSSELNVNALLLGDSALYLCASSLDIRTSGFSGELFFGEGSRLTVL.

The CDR3, as DNA: TGTGCCAGTAGTACGACAGGGGGCGGAGGGGGCTACACCTTC. It codes for CASSTTGGGGGYTF. V is TRBV19 and J is TRBJ1-2, with 10 bases identical to TRBD1. Germline lookup yields CDR1 LNHDA and CDR2 SQIVND (reference sequence). J gave up 8 bases and V 4 bases, and 7 bases lay outside the gene matches. The CDR3 is 14 amino acids. Filled out from reference TRBV19 and TRBJ1-2, the complete variable domain reads DGGITQSPKYLFRKEGQNVTLSCEQNLNHDAMYWYRQDPGQGLRLIYYSQIVNDFQKGDIAEGYSVSREKKESFPLTVTSAQKNPTAFYLCASSTTGGGGGYTFGSGTRLTVV.

The chain links TRBV19 to TRBJ2-3; 11 nucleotides match TRBD2. V was pared by 6 bases and J by 3 bases, with 5 bases of the junction left unmatched. CDR3 size: 15 residues. Germline assignment: CDR1 LNHDA and CDR2 SQIVND (reference sequence). CDR3 sequence (DNA): TGTGCCAGTAGCCTATTAGCGGGGGGGACAGATACGCAGTATTTT. Its protein is CASSLLAGGTDTQYF.

The chain joins TRBV16 to TRBJ1-1, with D possibly TRBD1 on 5 matching bases. The CDR3 sequence is 14 residues long. Germline-derived CDR1 and CDR2 are KGHSY and FQNENV. V was trimmed by 2 bases and J by 11 bases, leaving 18 bases between them. The CDR3 reads CASSQRNAREGAFF. Here the CDR3 DNA reads TGTGCCAGCAGCCAAAGAAACGCCAGGGAAGGTGCTTTCTTT.

J is TRBJ1-4 and V is TRBV10-2, with TRBD1 as a possible D gene (6 bases). From germline, CDR1 is WSHSY and CDR2 SAAADI. V was pared by 5 bases and J by 1 base, with 14 bases between. The CDR3 runs to 16 residues. The DNA for the CDR3 is TGCGCCAGCAGTAACCGAGACAGGAGAACTAATGAAAAACTGTTTTTT. Its protein is CASSNRDRRTNEKLFF.